This entry lists 21 T cell receptor beta chains sequenced from one sample in a study of T cell responses to AZD1222 COVID-19 vaccine. Generated by immunoSEQ multiplex PCR, the TCRdb table keeps only in-frame clones and is missing some. This repertoire shows fewer than 85,000 clones, approximately 89% found once; its top ten account for 15% to 20%. The source was peripheral blood, collected on day 0 of AZD1222 vaccination. These receptors were collected from an adult in good health.

This clone showed up just once. The chain couples TRBV5-8 to TRBJ1-1, with no clear D. Germline V gene sequence: CDR1 SGHTS, CDR2 YDEGEE. V lost 0 bases and J lost 4, with 7 bases in between. The CDR3 runs to 13 residues. In DNA, the CDR3 is TGTGCCAGCAGCTTGGGGGGAATCACTGAAGCTTTCTTT. This gives the protein CASSLGGITEAFF.

The J gene is TRBJ1-1, the V gene TRBV2; 9 bases line up with TRBD1. Germline CDR1 SNHLY, CDR2 FYNNEI. After removal of 7 bases from V and 5 bases from J, the junction contained 11 bases not matched to a gene. This CDR3 region has 15 residues. In DNA, the CDR3 is TGTGCCAGCAAACTCCTTACAGGGGGCGGGACTGAAGCTTTCTTT. Residues: CASKLLTGGGTEAFF.

This clone was recorded once. The chain has TRBV28 and TRBJ2-7, with TRBD1 identical over 8 bases. The germline gives CDR1 MDHEN, CDR2 SYDVKM. Germline trimming cut 2 bases from V and 0 bases from J; bases unmatched to any gene: 0. The CDR3 runs 14 residues. The CDR3 DNA follows: TGTGCCAGCAGTTTAACAGGGGGCTCCTACGAGCAGTACTTC. Protein sequence: CASSLTGGSYEQYF. Looking up the rest from reference TRBV28 and TRBJ2-7 gives the full variable domain: DVKVTQSSRYLVKRTGEKVFLECVQDMDHENMFWYRQDPGLGLRLIYFSYDVKMKEKGDIPEGYSVSREKKERFSLILESASTNQTSMYLCASSLTGGSYEQYFGPGTRLTVT.

This chain uses TRBV9 with TRBJ2-1, with D uncertain. This CDR3 region has 13 residues. Trimming left V 0 bases short and J 5 bases short, with 6 bases between. Looked up from germline, CDR1 is SGDLS and CDR2 is YYNGEE. The CDR3 coding sequence is TGTGCCAGCAGCGTAGGACCAAACAATGAGCAGTTCTTC. It is translated as CASSVGPNNEQFF.

The rearrangement joins TRBV4-1 to TRBJ1-5; D is undetermined. Trimming cost V 1 base and J 3 bases, with 10 bases left between them. The CDR3 sequence is 15 residues long. Germline CDR1 is MGHRA and CDR2 is YSYEKL. Here the CDR3 DNA reads TGCGCCAGCAGCCAAGTGAGAGGGAACAATCAGCCCCAGCATTTT. This gives the protein CASSQVRGNNQPQHF.

The chain carries TRBV29-1 and TRBJ1-2, with D tentatively TRBD1 (5 bases). The germline V and J ends were trimmed by 7 bases and 14 bases, with 14 bases remaining between them. The CDR3 has 9 amino acids. CDR1 is SQVTM and CDR2 is ANQGSEA in the germline V gene. The CDR3: CSDRTGATF. The CDR3 DNA sequence: TGCAGCGACCGAACCGGGGCTACCTTC.

The genes are TRBV3-1 (or the pseudogene TRBV3-2) and TRBJ1-2; possible D gene TRBD1, 5 bases. Germline CDR1 is LGHDT and CDR2 is YNNKEL (reference sequence). Deletions cut 4 bases from V and 4 bases from J, with 10 bases between. This CDR3 comprises 13 residues. CDR3 bases: TGTGCCAGCAGCCGCGGGGCGTCCTATGGCTACACCTTC. Encoded protein: CASSRGASYGYTF.

The chain recombines TRBV28 with TRBJ1-5; perhaps TRBD1 as D (6 bases). Germline assignment: CDR1 MDHEN and CDR2 SYDVKM. The V gene lost 11 bases and the J gene lost 6 bases, with 17 bases spanning the gap. This CDR3 is built from 13 residues. In DNA, the CDR3 is TGTGCCGCCACTCCGGGGGGCGTTCAGCCCCAGCATTTT. Amino acid sequence: CAATPGGVQPQHF.

The V gene is TRBV18, the J gene TRBJ2-3; D is uncertain. Germline CDR1 reads KGHSH; CDR2 reads LQKENI. V shed 6 bases and J shed 3 bases, with 10 bases lying between them. The CDR3 runs to 13 residues. CDR3 DNA: TGTGCCAGCTCCGATACTCGGACAGATACGCAGTATTTT. Translation gives CASSDTRTDTQYF.

This chain links TRBV27 with TRBJ1-4; TRBD1 is a possible D gene (5 bases). Germline V gene sequence: CDR1 MNHEY, CDR2 SMNVEV (reference sequence). Trimming took off 1 base at V and 0 bases at J, with 12 bases between the two ends. This CDR3 contains 17 residues. CDR3 DNA sequence: TGTGCCAGCAGTTTATTCGGGGCAGACGCAACTAATGAAAAACTGTTTTTT. It is translated as CASSLFGADATNEKLFF.

The CDR3 loop is CASTVTPGTGVSSPLHF. CDR3 sequence (DNA): TGTGCCAGTACCGTTACTCCCGGGACAGGGGTTAGTTCACCCCTCCACTTT. This chain links TRBV19 with TRBJ1-6; 10 positions match TRBD1. The length of the CDR3 is 17 residues. The ends lost 7 bases at V and 9 bases at J; junction bases unmatched: 15. Germline V gene data show CDR1 as LNHDA and CDR2 as SQIVND (reference sequence). Full variable domain (rest looked up from reference TRBV19 and TRBJ1-6): DGGITQSPKYLFRKEGQNVTLSCEQNLNHDAMYWYRQDPGQGLRLIYYSQIVNDFQKGDIAEGYSVSREKKESFPLTVTSAQKNPTAFYLCASTVTPGTGVSSPLHFGNGTRLTVT.

The chain recombines TRBV5-4 with TRBJ1-4; TRBD1 aligns across 11 bases. The V gene end was trimmed by 0 bases and the J gene end by 6 bases; junction bases not matched to a gene: 4. CDR3 size: 16 residues. CDR1 is SGHNT and CDR2 is YYREEE in the germline V gene (reference sequence). DNA for the CDR3: TGTGCCAGCAGCTTGGGGGGGACAGGGGGTCATGAAAAACTGTTTTTT. Translation: CASSLGGTGGHEKLFF.

The rearrangement links TRBV5-1 to TRBJ2-1; perhaps TRBD2 as D (5 bases). The germline V and J ends were trimmed by 4 bases and 4 bases, with 15 bases remaining between them. The CDR3 spans 15 residues. The germline V gene has CDR1 SGHRS and CDR2 YFSETQ. Written as DNA, the CDR3 is TGCGCCAGCAGCGCCTTCGGAGGATCGTACAATGAGCAGTTCTTC. This encodes CASSAFGGSYNEQFF. The whole variable domain, filled in from reference TRBV5-1 and TRBJ2-1, reads KAGVTQTPRYLIKTRGQQVTLSCSPISGHRSVSWYQQTPGQGLQFLFEYFSETQRNKGNFPGRFSGRQFSNSRSEMNVSTLELGDSALYLCASSAFGGSYNEQFFGPGTRLTVL.

The chain combines TRBV3-1 (or the pseudogene TRBV3-2) with TRBJ1-5; TRBD1 might be the D (5 bases). This CDR3 comprises 18 residues. Germline V CDR1 and CDR2: LGHDT, YNNKEL (reference sequence). Trimming left V 0 bases short and J 6 bases short, with 21 bases between. The CDR3, as DNA: TGTGCCAGCAGCCAAGATATCTCCAGTGTGGGGCTTAGTCAGCCCCAGCATTTT. This encodes CASSQDISSVGLSQPQHF.

The chain has TRBV28 and TRBJ1-2; possibly TRBD1 for D (5 bases). Between the trimmed V and J ends, which lost 2 bases and 2 bases, there was a span of 9 bases. There are 14 residues in the CDR3. The germline gives CDR1 MDHEN, CDR2 SYDVKM. The CDR3 reads CASSLNAGNYGYTF. In DNA, the CDR3 is TGTGCCAGCAGTTTAAACGCAGGGAACTATGGCTACACCTTC.

This rearrangement joins TRBV28 to TRBJ1-6; TRBD1 is a possible D gene (6 bases). The V and J ends lost 1 base and 6 bases respectively, with 10 bases between them. Germline lookup yields CDR1 MDHEN and CDR2 SYDVKM. CDR3 size: 15 residues. The CDR3 region has the DNA TGTGCCAGCAGTTTATCCACAGGGAGTAATTCACCCCTCCACTTT. It yields the protein CASSLSTGSNSPLHF.

This clone has a single count. The chain employs TRBV5-1 and TRBJ2-3, with D unresolved. The length of the CDR3 is 12 residues. Germline CDR1 reads SGHRS; CDR2 reads YFSETQ. V was cut by 2 bases and J by 6 bases, with 7 bases left in between. The DNA of the CDR3 is TGCGCCAGCAGCTTATCACTGGATACGCAGTATTTT. Encoded protein: CASSLSLDTQYF.

The chain uses TRBV9 and TRBJ2-7; unclear D gene. This CDR3 has 14 residues. Germline loops: CDR1 SGDLS, CDR2 YYNGEE. V was pared by 0 bases and J by 5 bases, with 12 bases between. The CDR3 region is CASSVGSVTNEQYF. The CDR3 DNA sequence: TGTGCCAGCAGCGTAGGCTCCGTGACCAACGAGCAGTACTTC.

This chain joins TRBV6-1 and TRBJ1-5, with a tentative D call TRBD1 (6 bases). V lost 3 bases and J 0 bases, leaving 15 bases between the germline ends. The CDR3 is 17 residues long. The germline CDR1 and CDR2 sequences are MNHNS and SASEGT. CDR3 loop: CASSDMGGRYSNQPQHF. As DNA, the CDR3 is TGTGCCAGCAGTGACATGGGGGGCAGGTATAGCAATCAGCCCCAGCATTTT.

V is TRBV27 and J is TRBJ1-2; D not resolved. The CDR3 runs to 15 residues. The germline CDR1 and CDR2 sequences are MNHEY and SMNVEV (reference sequence). The V end lost 3 bases, the J end lost 3 bases, and 14 bases lay between the germline ends. The CDR3, as DNA: TGTGCCAGCAGTTTCCGACGGGCTGGGGACTATGGCTACACCTTC. Amino acid sequence: CASSFRRAGDYGYTF.

This chain links TRBV2 with TRBJ1-5; possibly TRBD1 for D (5 bases). The CDR3 runs to 16 residues. V was shortened by 5 bases and J by 1 base, with 15 bases between the two germline ends. The V gene's germline CDR1 is SNHLY and CDR2 FYNNEI. This chain's CDR3 is CASSRSRAESNQPQHF. The DNA for the CDR3 is TGTGCCAGCAGTAGATCCAGGGCGGAGAGCAATCAGCCCCAGCATTTT. Full variable domain (rest looked up from reference TRBV2 and TRBJ1-5): EPEVTQTPSHQVTQMGQEVILRCVPISNHLYFYWYRQILGQKVEFLVSFYNNEISEKSEIFDDQFSVERPDGSNFTLKIRSTKLEDSAMYFCASSRSRAESNQPQHFGDGTRLSIL.